The 17 T cell receptor beta chains presented below share a single source sample, sequenced in a study of blood T cell repertoires in COVID-19. Some clones are missing from TCRdb's copy, which holds only in-frame ones; the method was immunoSEQ multiplex PCR. This sample has around 58,000 clones, with about 91% found just once. Sequencing input: peripheral blood. The receptor source for this set is a woman aged 55-69 years with active or convalescent COVID-19.

This chain uses TRBV5-1 with TRBJ2-7; no firm D call. CDR1 and CDR2 (germline): SGHRS, YFSETQ. Between the trimmed V and J ends, which lost 4 bases and 7 bases, there was a span of 12 bases. The CDR3 is 12 amino acids. CDR3 sequence: CASSSDLEEQYF. The CDR3 nucleotides are TGCGCCAGCAGCAGTGACCTGGAGGAGCAGTACTTC.

J is TRBJ1-3 and V is TRBV5-1; TRBD1 aligns across 9 bases. Germline CDR1 and CDR2: SGHRS and YFSETQ. V dropped 0 bases and J dropped 14; count of bases not matched to a gene: 12. This CDR3 region has 15 residues. The DNA of the CDR3 is TGCGCCAGCAGCTTGGAAGGGACAGGGAGTGAGGCCTTATATTTT. Its translation: CASSLEGTGSEALYF.

The rearrangement joins TRBV5-1 to TRBJ1-5, with D hard to call. Germline assignment: CDR1 SGHRS and CDR2 YFSETQ. CDR3 length: 14 residues. The ends were cut back, 6 bases at V and 3 bases at J, with 13 bases in the middle. The CDR3 spells CASNGEGYNQPQHF. The DNA of the CDR3 is TGCGCCAGCAACGGGGAGGGTTACAATCAGCCCCAGCATTTT.

This chain links TRBV28 with TRBJ1-4; D may be TRBD1 (5 bases). Germline lookup yields CDR1 MDHEN and CDR2 SYDVKM. The CDR3 runs 15 residues. The V gene lost 2 bases and the J gene lost 3 bases, with 10 bases spanning the gap. The CDR3 DNA reads TGTGCCAGCAGTTTACCGACAGACTCTAATGAAAAACTGTTTTTT. It encodes CASSLPTDSNEKLFF.

The chain employs TRBV6-5 and TRBJ2-2; TRBD1 might be the D (5 bases). The CDR3 is 14 amino acids. Per the germline V gene, CDR1 is MNHEY and CDR2 is SVGAGI. Between the trimmed V and J ends, which lost 5 bases and 1 base, there was a span of 8 bases. CDR3 amino acids: CASSRTGNTGELFF. In DNA, the CDR3 is TGTGCCAGCAGTCGCACAGGGAACACCGGGGAGCTGTTTTTT.

For the CDR3, the DNA is TGTGCCAGCAGAACTAGACAGGGACACTCCTACGAGCAGTACTTC. Residues: CASRTRQGHSYEQYF. The rearrangement links TRBV28 to TRBJ2-7; 7 bases fit TRBD1. The CDR3 is 15 amino acids. The V gene's germline CDR1 is MDHEN and CDR2 SYDVKM. Losses at the gene ends were 6 bases for V and 0 bases for J; bases not matched to a gene: 8.

The rearrangement joins TRBV12-3 or TRBV12-4 to TRBJ1-3, with D uncertain. Trimming took 3 bases from V and 6 from J, leaving 6 bases between them. The CDR3 runs 12 residues. CDR3 coding DNA: TGTGCCAGCAGTTTGATAGCAAACACCATATATTTT. This encodes CASSLIANTIYF.

Only one count was recorded for this clone. The chain employs TRBV18 and TRBJ2-2; 14 bases align to TRBD2. The V gene end was trimmed by 4 bases and the J gene end by 6 bases; junction bases not matched to a gene: 10. This CDR3 is built from 18 residues. Germline V gene sequence: CDR1 KGHSH, CDR2 LQKENI. CDR3 sequence reads: CASSRIGTSGRKAGELFF. The CDR3 bases are TGTGCCAGCTCACGTATAGGGACTAGCGGGAGAAAGGCCGGGGAGCTGTTTTTT.

The gene calls are TRBV6-5 and TRBJ2-5, with 7 nucleotides matching TRBD1. Looked up from germline, CDR1 is MNHEY and CDR2 is SVGAGI. J gave up 2 bases and V 8 bases, and 11 bases lay outside the gene matches. This CDR3 contains 15 residues. The CDR3, as DNA: TGTGCCAGCCCTCAAGGGGGACAGTATCAAGAGACCCAGTACTTC. This codes for CASPQGGQYQETQYF.

The V gene is TRBV27, the J gene TRBJ2-1, with 11 nucleotides matching TRBD2. This CDR3 region has 14 residues. The ends lost 6 bases at V and 10 bases at J; junction bases unmatched: 8. Germline V gene data show CDR1 as MNHEY and CDR2 as SMNVEV (reference sequence). CDR3 in amino acids: CASRNSLAGVEQFF. The CDR3 region has the DNA TGTGCCAGCAGAAACTCACTAGCGGGAGTCGAGCAGTTCTTC.

The chain links TRBV6-5 to TRBJ2-1; the D gene is possibly TRBD2 (6 bases). CDR1 and CDR2 (germline): MNHEY, SVGAGI. The V gene lost 6 bases and the J gene lost 0 bases, with 12 bases spanning the gap. CDR3 length equals 15 residues. The CDR3 is CASRVDGSSYNEQFF. In nucleotides, the CDR3 is TGTGCCAGCAGGGTAGACGGGAGCTCCTACAATGAGCAGTTCTTC.

The genes are TRBV28 and TRBJ2-6; tentative D call: TRBD2 (5 bases). Trimming stripped 4 bases from V and 0 bases from J, with 7 bases between. Germline V gene data show CDR1 as MDHEN and CDR2 as SYDVKM. The CDR3 has 15 residues. The CDR3 DNA reads as TGTGCCAGCAGTTCCGGACTCTCTGGGGCCAACGTCCTGACTTTC. Translating it yields CASSSGLSGANVLTF.

This chain connects TRBV5-4 to TRBJ2-7, with 11 positions matching TRBD1. This CDR3 has 14 amino acids. V shed 5 bases and J 2 bases; nucleotides not matched to a gene: 3. CDR1 is SGHNT, CDR2 YYREEE, per germline (reference sequence). The CDR3 nucleotides are TGTGCCAGCAGTGTGGACAGGGGGCCCTACGAGCAGTACTTC. Amino acid sequence: CASSVDRGPYEQYF.

V gene TRBV21-1 combines with J gene TRBJ2-3; TRBD2 is taken as the D call from the table, unchecked against the DNA. TRBV21-1 is marked as a pseudogene. The CDR3 is made up of 19 amino acids. In nucleotides, the CDR3 is TGTGCCAGCAGCAAATTCGCGAAGGAGGAGGTAAGGGGCACAGATACGCAGTATTTT. This gives the protein CASSKFAKEEVRGTDTQYF.

CDR3 loop: CASSPGQTDTQYF. The CDR3, as DNA: TGTGCCAGCTCTCCAGGACAGACCGATACGCAGTATTTT. The chain links TRBV18 to TRBJ2-3; weak D call: TRBD1 (6 bases). Germline loops: CDR1 KGHSH, CDR2 LQKENI. The CDR3 contains 13 residues. Trimming left V 6 bases short and J 6 bases short, with 13 bases between.

This chain joins TRBV7-6 and TRBJ2-3; 11 nucleotides match TRBD2. This CDR3 has 16 residues. V dropped 5 bases and J dropped 2; count of bases not matched to a gene: 6. Germline CDR1 is SGHVS and CDR2 is FNYEAQ. CDR3 coding DNA: TGTGCCAGCAGCCTCCAGACTAGCGGGGCCACAGATACGCAGTATTTT. Its translation: CASSLQTSGATDTQYF.

The chain carries TRBV6-4 and TRBJ2-1; the match to TRBD2 covers 8 bases. Germline CDR1 is MRHNA and CDR2 is SNTAGT. Trimming removed 6 bases from V and 1 base from J; junction bases left unmatched: 8. The CDR3 runs 16 residues. DNA of the CDR3: TGTGCCAGCAGCCCAGCGGGAGCTGGGTCCTACAATGAGCAGTTCTTC. Encoded protein: CASSPAGAGSYNEQFF.